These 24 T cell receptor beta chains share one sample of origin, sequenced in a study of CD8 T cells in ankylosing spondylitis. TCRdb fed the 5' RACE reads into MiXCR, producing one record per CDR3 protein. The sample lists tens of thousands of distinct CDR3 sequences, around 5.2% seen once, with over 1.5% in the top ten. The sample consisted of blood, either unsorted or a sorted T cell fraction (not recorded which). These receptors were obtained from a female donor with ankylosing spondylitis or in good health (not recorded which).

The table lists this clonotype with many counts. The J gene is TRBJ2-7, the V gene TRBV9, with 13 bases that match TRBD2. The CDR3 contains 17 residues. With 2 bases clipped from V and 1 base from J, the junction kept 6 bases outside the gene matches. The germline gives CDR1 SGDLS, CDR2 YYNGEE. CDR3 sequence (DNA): TGTGCCAGCAGCGTTGATGGACTAGCGGGAGCTTCCTACGAGCAGTACTTC. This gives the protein CASSVDGLAGASYEQYF.

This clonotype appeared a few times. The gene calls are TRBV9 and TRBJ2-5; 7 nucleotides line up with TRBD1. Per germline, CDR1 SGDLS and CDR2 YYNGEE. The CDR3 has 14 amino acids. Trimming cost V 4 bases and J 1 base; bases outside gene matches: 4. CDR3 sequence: CASSPGQPQETQYF. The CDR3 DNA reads TGTGCCAGCAGCCCGGGACAGCCCCAAGAGACCCAGTACTTC.

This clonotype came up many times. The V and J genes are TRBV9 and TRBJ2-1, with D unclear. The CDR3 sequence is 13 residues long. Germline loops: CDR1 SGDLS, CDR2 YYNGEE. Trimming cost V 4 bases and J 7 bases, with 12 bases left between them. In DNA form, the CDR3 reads TGTGCCAGCAGCCTTGCTAGACGTAATGAGCAGTTCTTC. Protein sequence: CASSLARRNEQFF.

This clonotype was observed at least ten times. CDR3 nucleotides: TGTGCCAGCAGCGTAGCGGGGGGACTAGCGGGAGACGAGCAGTACTTC. It yields the protein CASSVAGGLAGDEQYF. This chain joins TRBV9 and TRBJ2-7, with 14 bases lining up with TRBD2. The germline V gene encodes CDR1 SGDLS and CDR2 YYNGEE. Losses at the gene ends were 0 bases for V and 5 bases for J; bases not matched to a gene: 4. This CDR3 contains 16 residues.

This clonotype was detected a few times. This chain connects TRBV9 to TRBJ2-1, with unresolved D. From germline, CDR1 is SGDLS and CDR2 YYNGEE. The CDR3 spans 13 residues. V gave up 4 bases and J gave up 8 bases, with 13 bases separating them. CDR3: CASSPSPKDEQFF. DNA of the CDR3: TGTGCCAGCAGCCCGTCGCCGAAGGATGAGCAGTTCTTC. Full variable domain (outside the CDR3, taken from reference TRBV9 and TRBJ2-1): DSGVTQTPKHLITATGQRVTLRCSPRSGDLSVYWYQQSLDQGLQFLIQYYNGEERAKGNILERFSAQQFPDLHSELNLSSLELGDSALYFCASSPSPKDEQFFGPGTRLTVL.

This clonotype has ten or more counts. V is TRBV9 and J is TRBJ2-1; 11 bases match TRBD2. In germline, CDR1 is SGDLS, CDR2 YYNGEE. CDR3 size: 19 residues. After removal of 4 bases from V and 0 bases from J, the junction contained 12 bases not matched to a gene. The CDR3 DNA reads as TGTGCCAGCAGCACCCTAGCGGGAGGTTCCTTGAGCTCCTACAATGAGCAGTTCTTC. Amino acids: CASSTLAGGSLSSYNEQFF.

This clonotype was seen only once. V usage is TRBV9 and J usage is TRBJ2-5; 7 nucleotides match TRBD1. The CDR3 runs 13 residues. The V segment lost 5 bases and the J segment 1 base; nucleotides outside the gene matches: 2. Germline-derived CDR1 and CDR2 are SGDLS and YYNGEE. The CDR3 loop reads CASRRDSQETQYF. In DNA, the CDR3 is TGTGCCAGCAGAAGGGACAGCCAAGAGACCCAGTACTTC.

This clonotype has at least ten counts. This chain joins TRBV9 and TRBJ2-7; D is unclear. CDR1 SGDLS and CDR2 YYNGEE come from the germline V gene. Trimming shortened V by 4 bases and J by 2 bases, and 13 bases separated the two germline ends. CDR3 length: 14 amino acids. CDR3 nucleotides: TGTGCCAGCAGCCCGACCCTACCCCCCTACGAGCAGTACTTC. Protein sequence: CASSPTLPPYEQYF. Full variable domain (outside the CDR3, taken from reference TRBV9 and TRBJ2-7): DSGVTQTPKHLITATGQRVTLRCSPRSGDLSVYWYQQSLDQGLQFLIQYYNGEERAKGNILERFSAQQFPDLHSELNLSSLELGDSALYFCASSPTLPPYEQYFGPGTRLTVT.

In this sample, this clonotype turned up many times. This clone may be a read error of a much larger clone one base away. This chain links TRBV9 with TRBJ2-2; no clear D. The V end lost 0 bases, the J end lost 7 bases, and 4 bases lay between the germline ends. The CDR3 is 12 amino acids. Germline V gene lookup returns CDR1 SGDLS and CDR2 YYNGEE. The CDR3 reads CASSVGGGELFF. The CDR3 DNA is TGTGCCAGCAGCGTAGGTGGCGGGGAGCTGTTTTTT.

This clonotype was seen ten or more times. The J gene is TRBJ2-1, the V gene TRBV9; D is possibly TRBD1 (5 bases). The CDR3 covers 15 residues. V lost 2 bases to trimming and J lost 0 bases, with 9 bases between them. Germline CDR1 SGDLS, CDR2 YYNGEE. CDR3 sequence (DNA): TGTGCCAGCAGCGTGCAGGGAAGCTCCTACAATGAGCAGTTCTTC. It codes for CASSVQGSSYNEQFF.

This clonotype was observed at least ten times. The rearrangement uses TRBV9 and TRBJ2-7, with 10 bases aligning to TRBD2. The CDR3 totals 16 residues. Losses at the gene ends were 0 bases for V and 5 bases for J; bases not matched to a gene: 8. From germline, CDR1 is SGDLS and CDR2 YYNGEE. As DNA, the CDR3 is TGTGCCAGCAGCGTAGGTCAACTAGCGGGACGGGACGAGCAGTACTTC. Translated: CASSVGQLAGRDEQYF. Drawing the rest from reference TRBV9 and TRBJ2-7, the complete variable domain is DSGVTQTPKHLITATGQRVTLRCSPRSGDLSVYWYQQSLDQGLQFLIQYYNGEERAKGNILERFSAQQFPDLHSELNLSSLELGDSALYFCASSVGQLAGRDEQYFGPGTRLTVT.

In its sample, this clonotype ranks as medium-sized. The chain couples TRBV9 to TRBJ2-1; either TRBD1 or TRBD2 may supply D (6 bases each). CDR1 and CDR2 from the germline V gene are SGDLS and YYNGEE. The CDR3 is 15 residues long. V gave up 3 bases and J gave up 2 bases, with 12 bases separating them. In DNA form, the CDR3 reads TGTGCCAGCAGCGAAAACGGGGGCCCCTACAATGAGCAGTTCTTC. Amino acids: CASSENGGPYNEQFF.

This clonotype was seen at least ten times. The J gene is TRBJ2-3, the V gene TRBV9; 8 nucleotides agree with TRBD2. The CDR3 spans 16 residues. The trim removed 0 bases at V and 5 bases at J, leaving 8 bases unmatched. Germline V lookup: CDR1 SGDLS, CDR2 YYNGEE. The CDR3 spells CASSVASGGQGDTQYF. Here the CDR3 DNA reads TGTGCCAGCAGCGTAGCCAGCGGGGGCCAGGGAGATACGCAGTATTTT.

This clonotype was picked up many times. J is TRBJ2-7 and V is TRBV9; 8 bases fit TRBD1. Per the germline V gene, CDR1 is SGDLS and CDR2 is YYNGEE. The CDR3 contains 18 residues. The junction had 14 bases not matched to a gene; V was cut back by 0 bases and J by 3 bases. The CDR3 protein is CASSVAPASGQGGYEQYF. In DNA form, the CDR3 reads TGTGCCAGCAGCGTAGCCCCGGCCTCCGGACAGGGTGGCTACGAGCAGTACTTC.

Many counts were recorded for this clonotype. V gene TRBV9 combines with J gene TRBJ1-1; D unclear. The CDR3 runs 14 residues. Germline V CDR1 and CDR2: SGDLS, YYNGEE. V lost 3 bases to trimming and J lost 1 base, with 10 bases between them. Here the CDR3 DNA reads TGTGCCAGCAGCGCATACGAAAAGAACACTGAAGCTTTCTTT. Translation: CASSAYEKNTEAFF.

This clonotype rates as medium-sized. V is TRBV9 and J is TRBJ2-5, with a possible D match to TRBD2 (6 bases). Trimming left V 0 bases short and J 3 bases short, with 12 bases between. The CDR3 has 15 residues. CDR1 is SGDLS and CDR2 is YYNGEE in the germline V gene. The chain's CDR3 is CASSVAGSGEETQYF. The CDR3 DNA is TGTGCCAGCAGCGTAGCCGGGAGTGGGGAAGAGACCCAGTACTTC.

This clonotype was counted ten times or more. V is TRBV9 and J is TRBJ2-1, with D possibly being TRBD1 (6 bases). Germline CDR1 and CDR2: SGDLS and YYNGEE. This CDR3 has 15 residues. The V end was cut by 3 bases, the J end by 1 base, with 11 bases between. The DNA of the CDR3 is TGTGCCAGCAGCGCCGGACAGTCTTCCTACAATGAGCAGTTCTTC. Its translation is CASSAGQSSYNEQFF.

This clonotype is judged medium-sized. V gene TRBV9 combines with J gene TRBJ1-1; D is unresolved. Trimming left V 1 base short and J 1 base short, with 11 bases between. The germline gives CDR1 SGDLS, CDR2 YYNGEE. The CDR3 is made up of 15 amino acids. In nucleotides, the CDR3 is TGTGCCAGCAGCGTATCCCCAAGCACGAACACTGAAGCTTTCTTT. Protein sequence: CASSVSPSTNTEAFF.

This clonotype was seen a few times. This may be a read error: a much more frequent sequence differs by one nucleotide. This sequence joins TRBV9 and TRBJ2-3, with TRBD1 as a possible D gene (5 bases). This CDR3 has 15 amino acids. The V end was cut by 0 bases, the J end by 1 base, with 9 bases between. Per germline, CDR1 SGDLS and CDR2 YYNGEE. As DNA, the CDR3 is TGTGCCAGCAGCGTAGAAGGGGTACGCACAGATACGCAGTATTTT. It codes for CASSVEGVRTDTQYF.

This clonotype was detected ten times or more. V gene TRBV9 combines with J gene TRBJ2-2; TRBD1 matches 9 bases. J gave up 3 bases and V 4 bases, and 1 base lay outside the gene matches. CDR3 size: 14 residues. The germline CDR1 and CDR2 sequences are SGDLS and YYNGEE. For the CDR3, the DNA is TGTGCCAGCAGCAGGACAGGGGACACCGGGGAGCTGTTTTTT. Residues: CASSRTGDTGELFF.

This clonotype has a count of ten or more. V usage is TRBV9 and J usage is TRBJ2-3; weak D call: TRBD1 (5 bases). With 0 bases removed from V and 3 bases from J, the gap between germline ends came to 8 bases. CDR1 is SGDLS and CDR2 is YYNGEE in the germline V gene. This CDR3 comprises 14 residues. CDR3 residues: CASSVVPGTDTQYF. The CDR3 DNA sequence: TGTGCCAGCAGCGTAGTCCCAGGGACAGATACGCAGTATTTT.

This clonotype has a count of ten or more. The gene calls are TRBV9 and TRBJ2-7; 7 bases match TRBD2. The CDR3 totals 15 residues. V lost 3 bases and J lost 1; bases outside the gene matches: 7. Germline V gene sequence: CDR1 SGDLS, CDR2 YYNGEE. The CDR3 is CASSAMGGGSYEQYF. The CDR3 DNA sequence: TGTGCCAGCAGCGCTATGGGCGGGGGTTCCTACGAGCAGTACTTC.

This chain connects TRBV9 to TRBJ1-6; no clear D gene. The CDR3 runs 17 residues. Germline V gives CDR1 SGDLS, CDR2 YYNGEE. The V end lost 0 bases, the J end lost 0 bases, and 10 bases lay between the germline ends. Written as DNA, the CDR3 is TGTGCCAGCAGCGTAGAGGCCGCGAGCTCCTATAATTCACCCCTCCACTTT. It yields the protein CASSVEAASSYNSPLHF.

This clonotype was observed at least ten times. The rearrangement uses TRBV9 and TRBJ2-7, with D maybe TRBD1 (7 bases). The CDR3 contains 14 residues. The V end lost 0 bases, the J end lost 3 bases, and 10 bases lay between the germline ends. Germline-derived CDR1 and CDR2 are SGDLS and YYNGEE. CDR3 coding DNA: TGTGCCAGCAGCGTAGGGCAGGGGGGCTACGAGCAGTACTTC. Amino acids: CASSVGQGGYEQYF.